One T cell receptor (beta chain) is described in this entry. Antigen: not known. This record comes from a study of identifying expanded T cells in peripheral blood. Study-level points and caveats: Clone count variance between approximately two-week samples rose with total template count. Technical replicates showed around 1.2 changed clones; about two weeks roughly 16; four weeks 19.

The CDR3 totals 16 residues. The V gene's germline CDR1 is SGHTA and CDR2 FQGTGA. The ends lost 5 bases at V and 6 bases at J; junction bases unmatched: 14. Profiled with immunoSEQ multiplex PCR; TCRdb holds only in-frame clones, not every one. The sample records approximately 120,000 clones, around 90% being singletons. Sequenced: blood. This receptor was identified in a person aged 18-69 years in good health. The J gene is TRBJ2-3, the V gene TRBV7-3, with 7 bases that match TRBD1. The CDR3 nucleotides are TGTGCCAGCAGCACCAACCCGGGACAGCCTTGGGATACGCAGTATTTT. It codes for CASSTNPGQPWDTQYF.